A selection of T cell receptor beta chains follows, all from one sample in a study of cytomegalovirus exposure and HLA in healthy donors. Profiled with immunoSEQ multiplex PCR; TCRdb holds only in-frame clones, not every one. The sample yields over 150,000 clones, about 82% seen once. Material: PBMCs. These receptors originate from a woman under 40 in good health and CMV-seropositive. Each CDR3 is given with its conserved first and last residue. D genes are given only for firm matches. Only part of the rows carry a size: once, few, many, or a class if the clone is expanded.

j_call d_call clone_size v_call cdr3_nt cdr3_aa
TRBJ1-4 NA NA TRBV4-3 TGCGCCAGCAGCCAAGAGTCCAGGGCAACTAATGAAAAACTGTTTTTT CASSQESRATNEKLFF
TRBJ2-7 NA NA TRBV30 TGTGCCTGGAGTGTACTGTACGAGCAGTACTTC CAWSVLYEQYF
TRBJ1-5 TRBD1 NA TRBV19 TGTGCCAGTAGTGCCGACAGGGGAGCAATTCAGCCCCAGCATTTT CASSADRGAIQPQHF
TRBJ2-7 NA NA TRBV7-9 TGTGCCAGCAGCTCGACGGCGACTTCCTACGAGCAGTACTTC CASSSTATSYEQYF
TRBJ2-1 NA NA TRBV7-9 TGTGCCAGCAGCTTATGGAGGGGGGGCCTGTGGGATGAGCAGTTCTTC CASSLWRGGLWDEQFF
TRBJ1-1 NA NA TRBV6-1 TGTGCCAGCAGGCCGTCACGAGGTTTGAACACTGAAGCTTTCTTT CASRPSRGLNTEAFF
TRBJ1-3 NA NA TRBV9 TGTGCCAGCTCTAAATCCTCTGGAAACACCATATATTTT CASSKSSGNTIYF
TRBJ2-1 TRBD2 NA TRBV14 TGTGCCAGCAGCCAAGAGGCGGGGGGGCCGTCCCATGAGCAGTTCTTC CASSQEAGGPSHEQFF
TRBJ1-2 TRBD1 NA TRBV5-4 TGTGCCAGCAGCCTCCGGAGGGGGCAGGGGGATGGCTACACCTTC CASSLRRGQGDGYTF
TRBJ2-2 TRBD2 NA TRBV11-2 TGTGCCAGCAGCCGGGGACTAGCGGGGGGGCCCGGGGAGCTGTTTTTT CASSRGLAGGPGELFF
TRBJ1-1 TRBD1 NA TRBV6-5 TGTGCCAGCAGGAATGGACAGGGGGCCTTCACTGAAGCTTTCTTT CASRNGQGAFTEAFF
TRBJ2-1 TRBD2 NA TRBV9 TGTGCCAGCAGCGTATATGCTAGCGGGGGGAGGAACAATGAGCAGTTCTTC CASSVYASGGRNNEQFF
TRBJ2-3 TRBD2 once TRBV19 TGTGCCAGTAGACACCGGACTAGCGGGGGGGCGGGAGATACGCAGTATTTT CASRHRTSGGAGDTQYF
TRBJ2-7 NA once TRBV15 TGTGCCACCAGCAGAGAAGCTCACGGCGGCGAGCAGTACTTC CATSREAHGGEQYF
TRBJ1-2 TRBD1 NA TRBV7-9 TGTGCCAGCAGCTTAAGTACAGGGGGAGATTATGGCTACACCTTC CASSLSTGGDYGYTF
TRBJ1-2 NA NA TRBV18 TGTGCCAGCTCGCTCGGGGGAGGGGCGCCCGGCTACACCTTC CASSLGGGAPGYTF
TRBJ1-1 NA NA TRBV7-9 TGTGCCAGCAGCTTGTACAGCTCCACTGAAGCTTTCTTT CASSLYSSTEAFF
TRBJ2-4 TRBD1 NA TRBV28 TGTGCCAGCAGTTTGGGGGACAGGGGAAACATTCAGTACTTC CASSLGDRGNIQYF
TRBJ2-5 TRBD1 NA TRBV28 TGTGCCAGCAGTTCGGGACAGTCCCAAGAGACCCAGTACTTC CASSSGQSQETQYF